This entry lists 17 T cell receptor beta chains sequenced from one sample in a study of blood T cell repertoires in COVID-19. Data came from immunoSEQ multiplex PCR; TCRdb stores just in-frame clones and leaves some out. The table records under 50,000 clones, 70% to 90% of them present only once. Source material: peripheral blood. These receptors all stem from a human donor in a cohort sampled during active COVID-19.

The chain couples TRBV15 to TRBJ1-3, with a weak D call TRBD1 (6 bases). This CDR3 is 16 amino acids long. CDR1 and CDR2 (germline): LNHNV, YYDKDF (reference sequence). Trimming left V 4 bases short and J 5 bases short, with 18 bases between. The CDR3 bases are TGTGCCACCAGCAATATCTCGGGGGGCGGGAGAAACACCATATATTTT. This translates into CATSNISGGGRNTIYF. Drawing the rest from reference TRBV15 and TRBJ1-3, the complete variable domain is DAMVIQNPRYQVTQFGKPVTLSCSQTLNHNVMYWYQQKSSQAPKLLFHYYDKDFNNEADTPDNFQSRRPNTSFCFLDIRSPGLGDTAMYLCATSNISGGGRNTIYFGEGSWLTVV.

This chain connects TRBV9 to TRBJ2-3, with TRBD2 matching 7 bases. Per germline, CDR1 SGDLS and CDR2 YYNGEE. After removal of 4 bases from V and 3 bases from J, the junction contained 8 bases not matched to a gene. This CDR3 has 15 amino acids. The CDR3 loop reads CASSLTPAGTDTQYF. Here the CDR3 DNA reads TGTGCCAGCAGCCTAACCCCAGCGGGGACAGATACGCAGTATTTT.

J is TRBJ2-1 and V is TRBV25-1, with TRBD2 matching 11 bases. The CDR3 covers 17 residues. CDR1 is MGHDK, CDR2 SYGVNS, per germline. V lost 5 bases, J lost 5 bases, and 11 bases stayed unmatched. The DNA for the CDR3 is TGTGCCAGCAGTCCTCGGATAGCGGGAGGGGGAAACAATGAGCAGTTCTTC. It codes for CASSPRIAGGGNNEQFF.

This clone was observed a handful of times. V usage is TRBV4-1 and J usage is TRBJ1-1; perhaps TRBD1 as D (6 bases). Germline lookup yields CDR1 MGHRA and CDR2 YSYEKL. The length of the CDR3 is 15 residues. V lost 1 base, J lost 3 bases, and 12 bases lay in between. CDR3 in amino acids: CASSQGKGQYTEAFF. CDR3 coding DNA: TGCGCCAGCAGCCAAGGGAAAGGACAGTACACTGAAGCTTTCTTT.

The rearrangement uses TRBV24-1 and TRBJ2-1, with 9 bases fitting TRBD2. CDR1 is KGHDR and CDR2 is SFDVKD in the germline V gene. CDR3 length: 16 residues. V lost 4 bases, J lost 7 bases, and 10 bases stayed unmatched. The CDR3 region has the DNA TGTGCCACCAGTGACAGTAGCGGGAGAATTGTAAATGAGCAGTTCTTC. It specifies CATSDSSGRIVNEQFF.

The chain couples TRBV15 to TRBJ2-7, with 7 positions matching TRBD1. The CDR3 consists of 16 residues. In germline, CDR1 is LNHNV, CDR2 YYDKDF (reference sequence). J was trimmed by 3 bases and V by 0 bases; bases with no gene match: 8. CDR3 bases: TGTGCCACCAGCAGAGATCTGGACAGGTTAGTCTACGAGCAGTACTTC. Amino acids: CATSRDLDRLVYEQYF.

This clone was observed a single time. The V and J genes are TRBV6-5 and TRBJ1-5; 7 nucleotides line up with TRBD1. Germline V gives CDR1 MNHEY, CDR2 SVGAGI. With 5 bases clipped from V and 3 bases from J, the junction kept 7 bases outside the gene matches. The CDR3 spans 15 residues. Here the CDR3 reads CASSNRGGLNQPQHF. The CDR3 DNA reads as TGTGCCAGCAGTAACAGGGGAGGCCTCAATCAGCCCCAGCATTTT.

This clone appeared once. V is TRBV6-5 and J is TRBJ2-7; D might be TRBD1 (6 bases). Trimming cost V 4 bases and J 2 bases, with 9 bases left between them. This CDR3 region has 13 residues. In germline, CDR1 is MNHEY, CDR2 SVGAGI. CDR3 sequence (DNA): TGTGCCAGCAGTTCCGGACAGCCCTACGAGCAGTACTTC. This encodes CASSSGQPYEQYF.

The genes are TRBV7-8 and TRBJ1-5; 8 nucleotides line up with TRBD1. Germline trimming cut 5 bases from V and 3 bases from J; bases unmatched to any gene: 6. Per germline, CDR1 SGHVS and CDR2 FQNEAQ. The CDR3 loop spans 15 amino acids. The CDR3 sequence: CASSLRTGSNQPQHF. The CDR3 DNA reads as TGTGCCAGCAGCCTACGGACAGGGTCCAATCAGCCCCAGCATTTT.

This clone has a single count. V gene TRBV5-1 combines with J gene TRBJ2-1; D gene uncertain. The germline gives CDR1 SGHRS, CDR2 YFSETQ. Trimming cost V 0 bases and J 4 bases, with 8 bases left between them. The CDR3 length is 14 residues. The CDR3 DNA is TGCGCCAGCAGCTTGGAAGACATGTACAATGAGCAGTTCTTC. Translation gives CASSLEDMYNEQFF.

V is TRBV9 and J is TRBJ1-1, with 7 bases that match TRBD1. There are 15 residues in the CDR3. The V gene's germline CDR1 is SGDLS and CDR2 YYNGEE. The junction had 5 bases not matched to a gene; V was cut back by 3 bases and J by 0 bases. CDR3 loop: CASSGRQGLNTEAFF. The CDR3 nucleotides read TGTGCCAGCAGCGGCAGACAGGGCCTGAACACTGAAGCTTTCTTT.

The V and J genes are TRBV6-5 and TRBJ1-5; D may be TRBD1 (6 bases). Germline values: CDR1 MNHEY, CDR2 SVGAGI. The CDR3 runs 13 residues. V was shortened by 2 bases and J by 4 bases, with 6 bases between the two germline ends. The CDR3 bases are TGTGCCAGCAGTTACGGACAGAATCAGCCCCAGCATTTT. Translating gives CASSYGQNQPQHF.

The V gene is TRBV6-4, the J gene TRBJ1-2; TRBD1 might be the D (5 bases). Germline CDR1 MRHNA, CDR2 SNTAGT. V was clipped by 2 bases and J by 8 bases, with 15 bases between them. CDR3 size: 14 residues. The CDR3 DNA sequence: TGTGCCAGCAGTGACCAGGGCCACCAGGGAGGCTACACCTTC. Translation: CASSDQGHQGGYTF.

The table lists this clone with a count of one. V gene TRBV30 combines with J gene TRBJ1-5; D remains ambiguous. V was cut by 0 bases and J by 6 bases, with 15 bases left in between. Looked up from germline, CDR1 is GTSNPN and CDR2 is SVGIG (reference sequence). CDR3 length: 15 residues. CDR3 in DNA: TGTGCCTGGAGTGTACTCGGGGAACGAGGTCAGCCCCAGCATTTT. This translates into CAWSVLGERGQPQHF.

The chain uses TRBV5-1 and TRBJ2-5; 14 bases line up with TRBD2. This CDR3 comprises 16 residues. Germline assignment: CDR1 SGHRS and CDR2 YFSETQ. V lost 3 bases to trimming and J lost 3 bases; unmatched junction nucleotides: 4. This CDR3 is CASSWGLAGAEETQYF. CDR3 in DNA: TGCGCCAGCAGCTGGGGACTAGCGGGGGCGGAAGAGACCCAGTACTTC.

This chain links TRBV9 with TRBJ1-1; D is unclear. This CDR3 comprises 13 residues. Trimming pared 4 bases from V and 7 bases from J, leaving 14 bases between. Germline V CDR1 and CDR2: SGDLS, YYNGEE. CDR3 DNA sequence: TGTGCCAGCAGCCGGGATCAGTTCAGTGAAGCTTTCTTT. Translated, it gives CASSRDQFSEAFF.

This sequence joins TRBV14 and TRBJ1-3; D uncertain. The CDR3 has 16 amino acids. V lost 0 bases, J lost 5 bases, and 14 bases lay in between. Germline V gives CDR1 SGHDN, CDR2 FVKESK. CDR3 protein: CASSQDGPDTRNTIYF. CDR3 in DNA: TGTGCCAGCAGCCAAGATGGGCCCGATACAAGAAACACCATATATTTT.